This T cell receptor beta chain is drawn from a study of T cells in tuberculosis. Findings of the study overall: The stringent gate may have excluded weak CD1B-GMM tetramer binders.

V shed 4 bases and J 6 bases; nucleotides not matched to a gene: 10. The CDR3 covers 15 residues. CDR1 SGHRS and CDR2 YFSETQ come from the germline V gene. Thawed, overnight-rested PBMC were stained with GMM-loaded CD1B tetramer, viability dye and anti-CD3, then sorted. The CD1B tetramers carried C32 glucose monomycolate purified from Rhodococcus equi. Each donor contributed 75,000 to 100,000 sorted tetramer-negative cells. No alpha-beta pairing information exists for these sequences. Measured with immunoSEQ multiplex PCR; TCRdb has only the in-frame clones, and not every one. This table has around 60,000 clones, about 86% appearing once.

The material sequenced was CD1b-GMM tetramer-negative cells sorted from PBMCs. This TCR was sampled from an adult woman with latent tuberculosis. The rearrangement uses TRBV5-1 and TRBJ1-2; 9 bases match TRBD1. The CDR3 loop reads CASSRDRVTFDGYTF. The DNA for the CDR3 is TGCGCCAGCAGCCGGGACAGGGTAACGTTTGATGGCTACACCTTC.